These 17 T cell receptor beta chains were all obtained from the same sample, sequenced in a study of cytomegalovirus exposure and HLA in healthy donors (TCRdb year 2017). The library came from the immunoSEQ multiplex PCR assay. Held by TCRdb, this immuneACCESS table contains in-frame sequences only and omits some clones. Under half of the omission traces to an unresolved V gene where checked; the cause of the rest is unknown. The sample contains fewer than 250,000 clones, around 88% of them found a single time. Almost 1.5% of the sample is in the top ten clones. Material for sequencing was PBMCs. Every receptor here comes from a woman aged 18 to 35 in good health and CMV-seronegative.

This chain joins TRBV9 and TRBJ1-1; D is unresolved. There are 14 residues in the CDR3. Per the germline V gene, CDR1 is SGDLS and CDR2 is YYNGEE. Trimming cost V 3 bases and J 0 bases, with 9 bases left between them. CDR3 amino acids: CASSGAVMNTEAFF. DNA of the CDR3: TGTGCCAGCAGCGGTGCAGTCATGAACACTGAAGCTTTCTTT.

Only one count was recorded for this clone. The chain carries TRBV2 and TRBJ1-5, with D perhaps TRBD1 (6 bases). The germline V gene has CDR1 SNHLY and CDR2 FYNNEI. The CDR3 sequence is 17 residues long. V lost 6 bases and J lost 0, with 18 bases in between. CDR3 coding DNA: TGTGCCAGCAGGAGGGGGGGTAATGTATATAGCAATCAGCCCCAGCATTTT. Amino acid sequence: CASRRGGNVYSNQPQHF. The whole variable domain, remainder taken from reference TRBV2 and TRBJ1-5, is EPEVTQTPSHQVTQMGQEVILRCVPISNHLYFYWYRQILGQKVEFLVSFYNNEISEKSEIFDDQFSVERPDGSNFTLKIRSTKLEDSAMYFCASRRGGNVYSNQPQHFGDGTRLSIL.

The V gene is TRBV2, the J gene TRBJ2-7; 10 bases match TRBD2. The CDR3 totals 15 residues. Germline V gene data show CDR1 as SNHLY and CDR2 as FYNNEI. The junction had 5 bases not matched to a gene; V was cut back by 6 bases and J by 0 bases. CDR3 coding DNA: TGTGCCAGCAGGACTAGCGGGCTTCCCTCCTACGAGCAGTACTTC. Its translation is CASRTSGLPSYEQYF.

The V gene is TRBV25-1, the J gene TRBJ2-6; 7 positions agree with TRBD1. V was pared by 3 bases and J by 4 bases, with 6 bases of the junction left unmatched. Germline V gene data show CDR1 as MGHDK and CDR2 as SYGVNS. This CDR3 has 16 residues. The CDR3 DNA reads as TGTGCCAGCAGTGACCAGGACAGGCCGGGGGCCAACGTCCTGACTTTC. Its protein product is CASSDQDRPGANVLTF. Full variable domain (rest looked up from reference TRBV25-1 and TRBJ2-6): EADIYQTPRYLVIGTGKKITLECSQTMGHDKMYWYQQDPGMELHLIHYSYGVNSTEKGDLSSESTVSRIRTEHFPLTLESARPSHTSQYLCASSDQDRPGANVLTFGAGSRLTVL.

The J gene is TRBJ1-1, the V gene TRBV28; 9 bases agree with TRBD1. Germline trimming cut 7 bases from V and 0 bases from J; bases unmatched to any gene: 9. CDR1 and CDR2 (germline): MDHEN, SYDVKM. The CDR3 is 16 residues long. The CDR3 loop reads CASTSSGQGLNTEAFF. The CDR3 bases are TGTGCCAGCACCTCTTCGGGACAGGGCCTGAACACTGAAGCTTTCTTT.

This clone was observed a few times. The rearrangement uses TRBV19 and TRBJ1-2, with unresolved D. Deletions cut 6 bases from V and 1 base from J, with 9 bases between. Per germline, CDR1 LNHDA and CDR2 SQIVND (reference sequence). CDR3 size: 13 residues. CDR3 nucleotide sequence: TGTGCCAGTAGCACCAGGAATAACTATGGCTACACCTTC. Translation gives CASSTRNNYGYTF. The entire variable domain, with the rest obtained from reference TRBV19 and TRBJ1-2, is as follows: DGGITQSPKYLFRKEGQNVTLSCEQNLNHDAMYWYRQDPGQGLRLIYYSQIVNDFQKGDIAEGYSVSREKKESFPLTVTSAQKNPTAFYLCASSTRNNYGYTFGSGTRLTVV.

The rearrangement joins TRBV7-3 to TRBJ2-3, with TRBD1 matching 7 bases. V lost 5 bases to trimming and J lost 3 bases; unmatched junction nucleotides: 11. The CDR3 is made up of 16 amino acids. CDR1 SGHTA and CDR2 FQGTGA come from the germline V gene. CDR3 residues: CASSPGRDRVTDTQYF. The CDR3 DNA reads as TGTGCCAGCAGCCCCGGGCGAGACAGGGTTACAGATACGCAGTATTTT.

The chain combines TRBV7-9 with TRBJ2-7; D remains unclear. V lost 5 bases and J 1 base, leaving 12 bases between the germline ends. The CDR3 is 14 amino acids. The germline V gene has CDR1 SEHNR and CDR2 FQNEAQ (reference sequence). The DNA for the CDR3 is TGTGCCAGCAGCACCGGCGGCGGATCCTACGAGCAGTACTTC. It yields the protein CASSTGGGSYEQYF.

About this clone itself: Other DNA sequences within the sample encode an identical CDR3. The rearrangement joins TRBV18 to TRBJ1-1, with 7 bases matching TRBD1. The J segment lost 3 bases and the V segment lost 3 bases, leaving 4 bases of the junction unmatched. Germline CDR1 and CDR2: KGHSH and LQKENI. The CDR3 consists of 14 residues. For the CDR3, the DNA is TGTGCCAGCTCACCTAGGGGGCTGGACACTGAAGCTTTCTTT. It encodes CASSPRGLDTEAFF. Full variable domain (outside the CDR3, taken from reference TRBV18 and TRBJ1-1): NAGVMQNPRHLVRRRGQEARLRCSPMKGHSHVYWYRQLPEEGLKFMVYLQKENIIDESGMPKERFSAEFPKEGPSILRIQQVVRGDSAAYFCASSPRGLDTEAFFGQGTRLTVV.

CDR3 region: CASSPPTVREQFF. The CDR3 nucleotides read TGTGCCAGCTCACCACCGACAGTGCGGGAGCAGTTCTTC. The V gene is TRBV18, the J gene TRBJ2-1; a possible D gene is TRBD1 (5 bases). V was shortened by 0 bases and J by 10 bases, with 10 bases between the two germline ends. This CDR3 is built from 13 residues. Germline loops: CDR1 KGHSH, CDR2 LQKENI.

V usage is TRBV14 and J usage is TRBJ2-4; 9 nucleotides align to TRBD2. Germline CDR1 is SGHDN and CDR2 is FVKESK. The CDR3 contains 17 residues. The trim removed 1 base at V and 0 bases at J, leaving 4 bases unmatched. Here the CDR3 reads CASSQGGTSLAKNIQYF. The CDR3 DNA sequence: TGTGCCAGCAGCCAAGGGGGGACTAGCTTAGCCAAAAACATTCAGTACTTC.

The chain combines TRBV4-2 with TRBJ1-2; unclear D gene. This CDR3 spans 15 amino acids. Looked up from germline, CDR1 is LGHNA and CDR2 is YNFKEQ. V lost 0 bases, J lost 3 bases, and 11 bases lay in between. The CDR3 DNA reads TGTGCCAGCAGCCAAGATGGAGGGTCCCACTATGGCTACACCTTC. This encodes CASSQDGGSHYGYTF.

J is TRBJ2-1 and V is TRBV5-1; D is possibly TRBD2 (5 bases). Trimming shortened V by 7 bases and J by 4 bases, and 24 bases separated the two germline ends. Per the germline V gene, CDR1 is SGHRS and CDR2 is YFSETQ. CDR3 length: 17 amino acids. CDR3 sequence reads: CASRGPPPRTSYNEQFF. As DNA, the CDR3 is TGCGCCAGCCGAGGCCCACCCCCTCGGACTTCTTACAATGAGCAGTTCTTC.

The chain is built from TRBV2 and TRBJ2-6; perhaps TRBD2 as D (6 bases). This CDR3 comprises 15 residues. Trimming took 2 bases from V and 2 from J, leaving 7 bases between them. Germline CDR1 and CDR2: SNHLY and FYNNEI. The CDR3 protein is CASSERRAGANVLTF. CDR3 DNA: TGTGCCAGCAGTGAAAGGAGGGCTGGGGCCAACGTCCTGACTTTC.

The CDR3 loop is CAWSVTRYNEQFF. The CDR3 DNA reads as TGTGCCTGGAGTGTAACGCGGTACAATGAGCAGTTCTTC. This chain links TRBV30 with TRBJ2-1; D is uncertain. CDR3 length equals 13 residues. V lost 0 bases and J 4 bases, leaving 7 bases between the germline ends. The germline gives CDR1 GTSNPN, CDR2 SVGIG (reference sequence).

The V call is TRBV10-3, the J call TRBJ2-3, with a possible D match to TRBD2 (7 bases). The CDR3 length is 14 residues. Trimming took 6 bases from V and 0 from J, leaving 10 bases between them. Germline values: CDR1 ENHRY, CDR2 SYGVKD. The CDR3 DNA is TGTGCCATCAGGGGGGGGCCTAGCACAGATACGCAGTATTTT. Encoded protein: CAIRGGPSTDTQYF.

The rearrangement links TRBV19 to TRBJ1-2, with D tentatively TRBD1 (6 bases). The CDR3 length is 14 residues. The V and J ends lost 8 bases and 0 bases respectively, with 13 bases between them. Germline V lookup: CDR1 LNHDA, CDR2 SQIVND (reference sequence). The CDR3 nucleotides are TGTGCCAGTCAGCCGACAGGAACTAACTATGGCTACACCTTC. Protein: CASQPTGTNYGYTF.